This T cell receptor (beta chain) is from a study of blood T cell repertoires in COVID-19. The method was immunoSEQ multiplex PCR; TCRdb's version includes in-frame clones alone and lacks a portion of them. The sample shows about 73,000 clones, 89% of them seen only once. This TCR was sampled from a man older than 75 with acute or convalescent COVID-19. Sequencing used peripheral blood.

The CDR3 sequence: CASSLGNLAGQETQYF. In DNA form, the CDR3 reads TGTGCCAGCAGCTTAGGAAACCTAGCGGGTCAAGAGACCCAGTACTTC. The chain has TRBV7-9 and TRBJ2-5; 8 bases line up with TRBD2. Germline CDR1 SEHNR, CDR2 FQNEAQ (reference sequence). V gave up 1 base and J gave up 2 bases; unmatched junction bases: 6. This CDR3 has 16 amino acids.